A selection of T cell receptor beta chains follows, all from one sample in a study of T-cell reconstitution after alpha-beta-depleted transplantation in children. TCRdb fed the PCR reads into MiXCR, producing one record per CDR3 protein. Of roughly 340,000 distinct CDR3 sequences in the sample, 15% to 20% are singletons; the top ten hold approximately 44%. The sequences come from PBMCs, mostly from graft donor cells, collected 360 days after TCRalphabeta/CD19-depleted stem cell transplant. These receptors were obtained from a male patient under 10 years old who had a stem cell transplant for acute lymphoblastic leukemia, so the T cells may come from the graft donor. CDR3s include the opening cysteine and the closing phenylalanine or tryptophan.

j_call,v_call,cdr3_aa
TRBJ2-1,TRBV6-2/TRBV6-3,CASTGGSSYNEQFF
TRBJ2-7,TRBV6-2/TRBV6-3,CASSLGSSGEQYF
TRBJ2-1,TRBV20-1,CSAGSGLAGNQFF
TRBJ1-4,TRBV20-1,CSAQGVPEKLFF
TRBJ2-3,TRBV12-3/TRBV12-4,CASSLAGQILTDTQYF
TRBJ2-6,TRBV20-1,CSARGGQGDTSGANVLTF
TRBJ2-2,TRBV4-1,CASSLAYRQIRSTGELFF
TRBJ2-7,TRBV20-1,CSAPPRGYSYEQYF
TRBJ2-2,TRBV11-3,CASSLGTGYPGELFF
TRBJ2-7,TRBV6-6,CASSFDRYYEQYF
TRBJ1-4,TRBV4-3,CASSQVSGRWNEKLFF
TRBJ2-2,TRBV6-5,CASSYSSGGVGGRHGELFF
TRBJ2-7,TRBV28,CASSIGGQATYEQYF
TRBJ1-2,TRBV4-1,CASSQDRSQDRFYGYTF
TRBJ1-4,TRBV2,CASLAARGQNEKLFF
TRBJ2-2,TRBV5-1,CASSWGSSPGELFF
TRBJ2-3,TRBV5-1,CASSSRGREAADTQYF
TRBJ2-1,TRBV11-3,CASSGTSGRDEQFF
TRBJ1-6,TRBV20-1,CSATAAPLHF
TRBJ2-7,TRBV20-1,CSARQGVSYEQYF
TRBJ2-2,TRBV6-5,CASRPRRLLAGDPGELFF
TRBJ2-1,TRBV7-9,CASSLEGTHNEQFF
TRBJ2-3,TRBV29-1,CSAGAGLTDTQYF
TRBJ2-7,TRBV7-9,CASSPGTAYYEQYF
TRBJ2-1,TRBV28,CASSPVAGGMDEQFF
TRBJ2-5,TRBV28,CASSSDSAETQYF
TRBJ1-6,TRBV20-1,CSARVDRVVHF
TRBJ1-5,TRBV10-3,CAISGQLGETQHF
TRBJ2-2,TRBV28,CASSLLSNGELFF
TRBJ2-2,TRBV7-8,CASSPRTSTGELFF
TRBJ2-5,TRBV6-1,CASSPRDRSVSETQYF
TRBJ2-7,TRBV5-1,CASSLGPRSYF
TRBJ2-4,TRBV3-1,CASSRDGSGTKNIQYF
TRBJ2-5,TRBV28,CASKAGPDRGETQYF
TRBJ2-4,TRBV18,CASSPLEIRGVQYF
TRBJ2-2,TRBV4-3,CASSQDIQGTGELFF
TRBJ2-5,TRBV20-1,CSARDRRTALETQYF
TRBJ2-7,TRBV7-9,CASSILPDYEQYF
TRBJ2-1,TRBV9,CASSVGGADEQFF
TRBJ1-1,TRBV12-3/TRBV12-4,CASSSHRDSTEAFF
TRBJ2-1,TRBV12-3/TRBV12-4,CASSKTRGLMSSYNEQFF
TRBJ1-1,TRBV5-1,CASSLSRAPIYEAFF
TRBJ2-1,TRBV7-9,CASSLGAVIEQFF
TRBJ2-1,TRBV7-2,CASSVGLAGAGEQFF
TRBJ2-5,TRBV12-3/TRBV12-4,CASSPGTLQETQYF